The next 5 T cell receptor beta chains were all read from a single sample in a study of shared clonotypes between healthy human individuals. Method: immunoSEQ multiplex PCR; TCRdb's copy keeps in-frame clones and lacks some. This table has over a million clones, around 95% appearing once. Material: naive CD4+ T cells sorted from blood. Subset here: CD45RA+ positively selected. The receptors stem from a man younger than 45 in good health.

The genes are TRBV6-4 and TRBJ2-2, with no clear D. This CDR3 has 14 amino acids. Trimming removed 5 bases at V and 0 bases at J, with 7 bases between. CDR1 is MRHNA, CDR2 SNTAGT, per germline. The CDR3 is CASSYQTNTGELFF. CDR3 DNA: TGTGCCAGCAGTTACCAGACGAACACCGGGGAGCTGTTTTTT.

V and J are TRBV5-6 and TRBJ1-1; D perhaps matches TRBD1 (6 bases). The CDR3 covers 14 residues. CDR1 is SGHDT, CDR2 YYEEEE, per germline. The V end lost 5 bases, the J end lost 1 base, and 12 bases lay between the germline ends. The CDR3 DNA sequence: TGTGCCAGCAGTAGACAGACAGGGAACACTGAAGCTTTCTTT. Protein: CASSRQTGNTEAFF.

The CDR3 spells CASSLYPGPSGANVLTF. CDR3 DNA sequence: TGCGCCAGCAGCTTGTATCCGGGTCCCTCTGGGGCCAACGTCCTGACTTTC. V and J are TRBV5-1 and TRBJ2-6; D not resolved. The CDR3 sequence is 17 residues long. Trimming shortened V by 1 base and J by 0 bases, and 11 bases separated the two germline ends. Germline CDR1 is SGHRS and CDR2 is YFSETQ.

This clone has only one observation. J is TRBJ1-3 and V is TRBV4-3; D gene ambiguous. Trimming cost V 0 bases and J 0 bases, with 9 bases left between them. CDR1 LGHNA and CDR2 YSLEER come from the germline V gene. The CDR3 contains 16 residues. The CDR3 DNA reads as TGCGCCAGCAGCCAAGACAGTTTTATCTCTGGAAACACCATATATTTT. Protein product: CASSQDSFISGNTIYF.

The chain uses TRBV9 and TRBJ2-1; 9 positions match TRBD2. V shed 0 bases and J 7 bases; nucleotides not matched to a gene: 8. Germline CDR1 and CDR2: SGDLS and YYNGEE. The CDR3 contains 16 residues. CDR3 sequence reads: CASSVERASGINEQFF. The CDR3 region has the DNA TGTGCCAGCAGCGTAGAAAGGGCTAGCGGGATTAATGAGCAGTTCTTC.